These 11 T cell receptor beta chains originate from one sample sequenced in a study of T cells after yellow fever vaccination. TCRdb independently ran MiXCR on the 5' RACE reads; one entry per CDR3 protein. The data show under 400,000 distinct CDR3 sequences, with under 15% seen just once and 3.2% held by the top ten. The source material was CD4+ T cells sorted from PBMCs, sampled 15 days after the yellow fever booster vaccination. The receptors stem from a man aged 18 to 30 who received the YFV17D yellow fever vaccine.

The chain employs TRBV20-1 and TRBJ2-7, with 8 bases lining up with TRBD1. The germline V gene has CDR1 DFQATT and CDR2 SNEGSKA (reference sequence). CDR3 length: 15 residues. After removal of 4 bases from V and 2 bases from J, the junction contained 10 bases not matched to a gene. DNA of the CDR3: TGCAGTGCTAAAGGAGGGGGGACAGGAGCCTACGAGCAGTACGTC. It codes for CSAKGGGTGAYEQYV.

This clonotype came up many times. The chain carries TRBV2 and TRBJ2-7; D is unclear. This CDR3 contains 12 residues. Trimming pared 6 bases from V and 6 bases from J, leaving 12 bases between. Germline CDR1 and CDR2: SNHLY and FYNNEI. CDR3 residues: CASRDPRFEQYF. In DNA form, the CDR3 reads TGTGCCAGCAGGGACCCCCGGTTCGAGCAGTACTTC.

This clonotype turned up a few times. The J gene is TRBJ2-7, the V gene TRBV28; 8 bases are shared with TRBD1. V shed 4 bases and J 3 bases; nucleotides not matched to a gene: 11. This CDR3 region has 16 residues. In germline, CDR1 is MDHEN, CDR2 SYDVKM. The CDR3 is CASSSDSDRAGYEQYV. CDR3 in DNA: TGTGCCAGCAGTTCCGACTCGGACAGGGCAGGCTACGAGCAGTACGTC.

V usage is TRBV14 and J usage is TRBJ1-1; D gene ambiguous. The ends were cut back, 2 bases at V and 3 bases at J, with 13 bases in the middle. This CDR3 comprises 15 residues. Germline V lookup: CDR1 SGHDN, CDR2 FVKESK. CDR3 nucleotides: TGTGCCAGCAGCCAACAAGAGGTACATTACACTGAAGCTTTCTTT. Encoded protein: CASSQQEVHYTEAFF.

The V call is TRBV6-6, the J call TRBJ1-4; 9 nucleotides agree with TRBD1. J gave up 10 bases and V 4 bases, and 10 bases lay outside the gene matches. CDR3 length: 15 amino acids. The germline gives CDR1 MNHNY, CDR2 SVGAGI (reference sequence). CDR3 DNA: TGTGCCAGCAGTTCACCGAGGGACAGGGTTGGAAAACTGTTTTTT. This encodes CASSSPRDRVGKLFF.

CDR3 amino acids: CASSSSHWGAGQPQHF. In DNA, the CDR3 is TGTGCCAGCAGCTCTTCACATTGGGGGGCCGGGCAGCCCCAGCATTTT. This chain joins TRBV7-9 and TRBJ1-5, with TRBD1 as a possible D gene (6 bases). CDR1 SEHNR and CDR2 FQNEAQ come from the germline V gene (reference sequence). This CDR3 has 16 amino acids. V lost 4 bases and J 7 bases, leaving 20 bases between the germline ends.

This clonotype occurred many times. CDR3 protein: CASSETPDPSYGYTF. The CDR3 bases are TGTGCCAGCAGCGAAACCCCGGACCCTTCCTATGGCTACACCTTC. The chain links TRBV9 to TRBJ1-2; D is undetermined. With 3 bases removed from V and 4 bases from J, the gap between germline ends came to 16 bases. Per germline, CDR1 SGDLS and CDR2 YYNGEE. CDR3 size: 15 residues.

The rearrangement links TRBV6-2 or TRBV6-3 to TRBJ1-2, with 10 bases lining up with TRBD1. Germline-derived CDR1 and CDR2 are MNHEY and SVGEGT. The CDR3 runs 13 residues. After removal of 8 bases from V and 6 bases from J, the junction contained 6 bases not matched to a gene. For the CDR3, the DNA is TGTGCCAGCGACGGACAGGGGGATAATGGCTACACCTTC. Amino acid sequence: CASDGQGDNGYTF.

This clonotype was observed at least ten times. This sequence joins TRBV12-3 or TRBV12-4 and TRBJ2-4; D is tentatively TRBD1 or TRBD2 (5 bases each). Trimming took off 5 bases at V and 7 bases at J, with 18 bases between the two ends. The CDR3 has 15 amino acids. The chain's CDR3 is CASSLGDLPMNIQYF. The CDR3, as DNA: TGTGCCAGCAGTCTAGGGGACCTGCCAATGAACATTCAGTACTTC.

There are many counts of this clonotype. The V and J genes are TRBV7-2 and TRBJ2-5; D is unresolved. V was shortened by 1 base and J by 2 bases, with 2 bases between the two germline ends. The CDR3 has 12 amino acids. Germline V gene lookup returns CDR1 SGHTA and CDR2 FQGNSA. CDR3 DNA sequence: TGTGCCAGCAGCTTAGTACAAGAGACCCAGTACTTC. It is translated as CASSLVQETQYF.

The chain employs TRBV5-1 and TRBJ2-3; D is possibly TRBD2 (6 bases). CDR1 and CDR2 from the germline V gene are SGHRS and YFSETQ. The V end was cut by 4 bases, the J end by 4 bases, with 13 bases between. There are 14 residues in the CDR3. The CDR3 spells CASSVTSTADTQYF. The CDR3 bases are TGCGCCAGCAGCGTGACTAGTACGGCAGATACGCAGTATTTT.